This T cell receptor beta chain derives from a study of T cells in localized non-small cell lung cancer. The CDR3 runs 14 residues. The germline V gene has CDR1 MDHEN and CDR2 SYDVKM. V was cut by 5 bases and J by 1 base, with 9 bases left in between. Method: immunoSEQ multiplex PCR; TCRdb's copy keeps in-frame clones and lacks some. Of 8,200 or so clones in the sample, roughly three fifths are singletons; the top ten hold roughly 7.4%. The count of this clone is one. This sequence originates from a male donor at least 60 years old with stage I squamous cell lung carcinoma. Sequencing used lymph node tissue, obtained before any cancer treatment. The J gene is TRBJ1-5, the V gene TRBV28; no reliable D call. CDR3 in amino acids: CASSPAGSNQPQHF. CDR3 in DNA: TGTGCCAGCAGTCCGGCGGGAAGCAATCAGCCCCAGCATTTT.